The rows below give T cell receptor beta chains drawn from one sample of a study of blood T cells in healthy people across ages. From the 5' RACE reads, TCRdb called clonotypes with MiXCR, one entry per CDR3 protein. This sample has some 1,000,000 distinct CDR3 sequences, with roughly a quarter found just once. The data were also submitted as part of a second study, on T cells of mothers and their children.

The material sequenced was blood. Receptors originate from a girl aged 2-9 years in good health. The CDR3 runs from the conserved cysteine through the conserved F or W. Each record gives: J gene, D gene, V gene, clone size, CDR3 DNA, CDR3 protein. The D gene is left open where the match is weak. Clone size is given for some rows only: seen once, a few or many times, or a class if the clone is expanded.

>TRBJ2-4|TRBD1|TRBV20-1|-
TGCAGTGCTAGAGATTATCTACAGGGGGCCAAAAACATTCAGTACTTC
CSARDYLQGAKNIQYF
>TRBJ2-7|TRBD2|TRBV29-1|-
TGCAGCGTTGGGGCCATGGGACTAGCGGGAGGGAGCTCCTACGAGCAATACTTC
CSVGAMGLAGGSSYEQYF
>TRBJ2-7|-|TRBV2|-
TGTGCCAGCAGTGAACGCGGAGGGGCCGGCGACGAGCAGTACTTC
CASSERGGAGDEQYF
>TRBJ2-4|-|TRBV11-1|-
TGTGCCAGCAGCTTGCCCAGTATGAACATTCAGTACTTC
CASSLPSMNIQYF
>TRBJ2-1|TRBD1|TRBV20-1|-
TGCAGTGCCCCCTTGACAGGGAAAAACAATGAGCAGTTCTTC
CSAPLTGKNNEQFF
>TRBJ2-2|-|TRBV19|-
TGTGCCAGTAGAATATTCGCTGGGACAACTAACGGGGAGCTGTTTTTT
CASRIFAGTTNGELFF
>TRBJ1-5|-|TRBV3-1|-
TGTGCCAGCAGCCAAGCGTTAGTCAAAGTTCAGCCCCAGCATTTT
CASSQALVKVQPQHF
>TRBJ2-2|-|TRBV2|-
TGTGCCAGCGTAAGGGACACCGGGGAGCTGTTTTTT
CASVRDTGELFF
>TRBJ2-3|-|TRBV12-3/TRBV12-4|few
TGTGCCAGCCTCAGGGGTCGACTGTCTGGGTTCACAGATACGCAGTATTTT
CASLRGRLSGFTDTQYF
>TRBJ2-7|TRBD2|TRBV7-9|-
TGTGCCAGCAGCTTAGGGGGCGGGGGGAACTCCTACGAGCAGTACTTC
CASSLGGGGNSYEQYF
>TRBJ1-1|-|TRBV7-9|few
TGTGCCAGCACCGCGGCGGCGAACACTGAAGCTTTCTTT
CASTAAANTEAFF
>TRBJ2-3|-|TRBV20-1|few
TGCAGTGCTAGACTCCCAGATACGCAGTATTTT
CSARLPDTQYF
>TRBJ1-2|-|TRBV19|-
TGTGCCAGTAGTGAGTACGGGGACGGCTACACCTTC
CASSEYGDGYTF
>TRBJ1-2|-|TRBV10-3|-
TGTGCCATCACTCCAGAGGGGCATGGCTACACCTTC
CAITPEGHGYTF
>TRBJ2-7|-|TRBV4-3|-
TGCGCCAGCAGCCCCCTGGTGGCAGCCACCTACGAGCAGTACTTC
CASSPLVAATYEQYF
>TRBJ2-1|-|TRBV12-3/TRBV12-4|many
TGTGCCAGCAGTTTAGGGACTCCCAATGAGCAGTTCTTC
CASSLGTPNEQFF
>TRBJ2-7|TRBD2|TRBV4-1|-
TGCGCCAGCAGCCAACTAGCGGGAGATGTCGACGAGCAGTACTTC
CASSQLAGDVDEQYF
>TRBJ1-1|TRBD1|TRBV15|-
TGTGCCACCAACCCGGACAGGGGAAGGACTGAAGCTTTCTTT
CATNPDRGRTEAFF
>TRBJ2-3|-|TRBV5-1|few
TGCGCCAGCAGCTCGTCTCCGGGACCAAGCACAGATACGCAGTATTTT
CASSSSPGPSTDTQYF
>TRBJ2-7|TRBD2|TRBV4-3|few
TGCGCCAGCAGCCAGCCCGGGGGGGAGCAGTACTTC
CASSQPGGEQYF
>TRBJ2-1|-|TRBV11-2|-
TGTGCCAGCAGCCTTGATGGGACGTCCCTTACTGAGCAGTTCTTC
CASSLDGTSLTEQFF
>TRBJ2-4|-|TRBV12-3/TRBV12-4|few
TGTGCCAGCAGTTTACCCAGCGCCCAAAACATTCAGTACTTC
CASSLPSAQNIQYF
>TRBJ2-1|TRBD2|TRBV3-1|-
TGTGCCAGCAGCCGCGTCGGGAGGGCGTACAATGAGCAGTTCTTC
CASSRVGRAYNEQFF
>TRBJ2-5|-|TRBV27|-
-
CAVFGQGAAYF
>TRBJ2-5|-|TRBV6-2/TRBV6-3|few
TGTGCCAGCAGGAAGACGCGGAACCAAGAGACCCAGTACTTC
CASRKTRNQETQYF
>TRBJ1-1|TRBD1|TRBV16|-
TGTGCCAGCACGTGGGGGACAGGGGTTTCGAAGGGGAACACTGAAGCTTTCTTT
CASTWGTGVSKGNTEAFF
>TRBJ2-2|-|TRBV3-1|few
TGTGCCAGCGGCCCATACAGGACACCCGGGGAGCTGTTTTTT
CASGPYRTPGELFF
>TRBJ1-5|-|TRBV12-3/TRBV12-4|many
TGTGCCAGCACCGATAGCAATCAGCCCCAGCATTTT
CASTDSNQPQHF
>TRBJ2-1|TRBD2|TRBV7-6|few
TGTGCCAGCAGCCCAGGACTAGCGGGGGCTACCTACAATGAGCAGTTCTTC
CASSPGLAGATYNEQFF
>TRBJ2-1|-|TRBV27|-
TGTGCCAGCAGTTTCTCGGGGGTTGGTGAGCAGTTCTTC
CASSFSGVGEQFF
>TRBJ2-3|TRBD2|TRBV12-3/TRBV12-4|few
TGTGCCAGCAGTCCGACTAGCGGGTTCACGGATACGCAGTATTTT
CASSPTSGFTDTQYF
>TRBJ1-2|-|TRBV9|-
TGTGCCAGCAGCGTAGTTACGGGCCTTCGTGGCTACACCTTC
CASSVVTGLRGYTF
>TRBJ2-5|-|TRBV4-3|-
TGCGCCAGCAGCTCAGCGCAGCGGGAGACCCAGTACTTC
CASSSAQRETQYF
>TRBJ2-3|-|TRBV20-1|-
TGCAGTGCTAAAAGGCCCGCCGTGTTAGATACGCAGTATTTT
CSAKRPAVLDTQYF
>TRBJ2-1|-|TRBV20-1|-
TGCAGTGCTAGCGGACTCCGCTCCTACAATGAGCAGTTCTTC
CSASGLRSYNEQFF
>TRBJ1-2|TRBD1|TRBV29-1|few
TGCAGCGAACTGACAGGGCGAGGCTACACCTTC
CSELTGRGYTF
>TRBJ1-4|-|TRBV28|-
TGTGCCAGCAGTTTAATGGGGTTTAAACTGTTTTTT
CASSLMGFKLFF
>TRBJ2-3|TRBD1|TRBV2|-
TGTGCCAGATCCGGGACAGAAGACACAGATACGCAGTATTTT
CARSGTEDTDTQYF
>TRBJ2-1|-|TRBV4-3|-
TGCGCCAGCAGCCAGGACGGAACAGGAGCCTACAATGAGCAGCTCTTC
CASSQDGTGAYNEQLF
>TRBJ2-1|TRBD2|TRBV4-1|few
TGCGCCAGCAGCGGTACTAGCGGGGCAAACAATGAGCAGTTCTTC
CASSGTSGANNEQFF
>TRBJ2-7|-|TRBV20-1|-
TGCAGTGCTAGAGATATCGGCCCCGGAGGCTACGAGCAGTACTTC
CSARDIGPGGYEQYF
>TRBJ1-4|TRBD1|TRBV7-9|once
TGTGCCAGCAGCGATTCCGGGACAGGGTTTATTGAAAAACTGTTTTTT
CASSDSGTGFIEKLFF
>TRBJ2-1|-|TRBV20-1|few
TGCAGTGCTAGACCCAGGGTGAATGAGCAGTTCTTC
CSARPRVNEQFF
>TRBJ2-4|-|TRBV6-5|many
TGTGCCAGCAGTTATTCCATGGGCCTAGCCAAAAACATTCAGTACTTC
CASSYSMGLAKNIQYF
>TRBJ1-1|-|TRBV4-3|-
TGCGCCAGCAGCCAAGATGCTGACGAGAACACTGAAGCTTTCTTT
CASSQDADENTEAFF
>TRBJ1-2|-|TRBV12-3/TRBV12-4|-
TGTGCCAGCAGTTTTAACCAGAGGAACTATGGCTACACCTTC
CASSFNQRNYGYTF
>TRBJ1-2|-|TRBV12-3/TRBV12-4|-
TGTGCCAGCAGTTCAGCCCTAGGGGGACATAGGTCCTATGGCTACACCTTC
CASSSALGGHRSYGYTF
>TRBJ2-6|-|TRBV12-3/TRBV12-4|-
TGTGCCAGCAGTAGGGACCGCTGGGTCAACGTCCTGACTTTC
CASSRDRWVNVLTF
>TRBJ2-2|TRBD2|TRBV11-2|few
TGTGCCAGCAGCTTAGTCAGTAGCGGGGGGACCGGGGAGCTGTTTTTT
CASSLVSSGGTGELFF
>TRBJ2-5|TRBD1|TRBV27|many
TGTGCCACCCGTGAGGGGGCACTGTACCAAGAGACCCAGTACTTC
CATREGALYQETQYF
>TRBJ1-1|-|TRBV12-3/TRBV12-4|-
TGTGCCAGCGGAATTCTCTGGAGAATGGCCCCCGAAGCTTTCTTT
CASGILWRMAPEAFF
>TRBJ2-5|TRBD2|TRBV4-1|-
TGCGCCAGCAGCCAAGATAGGCCAGGACTAGCGGTTAGGGACCAGTACTTC
CASSQDRPGLAVRDQYF
>TRBJ1-6|-|TRBV13|-
TGTGCCAGCAGCTTAAGTAGTGCCGCCCCGGAATCCCTCCACTTT
CASSLSSAAPESLHF
>TRBJ1-1|-|TRBV6-5|few
TGTGCCAGCAGTTACTCGATACAGGGTGGGACTGAAGCTTTCTTT
CASSYSIQGGTEAFF